The present entry profiles one T cell receptor beta chain with its context. The data were taken from a study of T cells after yellow fever vaccination. Germline V gene lookup returns CDR1 SQVTM and CDR2 ANQGSEA. Trimming stripped 2 bases from V and 3 bases from J, with 7 bases between. The CDR3 covers 12 residues. TCRdb redid the calling of the 5' RACE reads with MiXCR, one entry per CDR3 protein. The table records 100,000 to 150,000 distinct CDR3 sequences, roughly 15% of them present only once. The sample here was CD8+ T cells sorted from PBMCs, taken 5 days after the yellow fever booster vaccination. V and J are TRBV29-1 and TRBJ1-1; TRBD1 is a possible D gene (6 bases). The receptor was isolated from a man between 18 and 29 years old who received the YFV17D yellow fever vaccine. The DNA for the CDR3 is TGCAGCGTTGAACCAGGGGACACTGAAGCTTTCTTT. Encoded protein: CSVEPGDTEAFF.